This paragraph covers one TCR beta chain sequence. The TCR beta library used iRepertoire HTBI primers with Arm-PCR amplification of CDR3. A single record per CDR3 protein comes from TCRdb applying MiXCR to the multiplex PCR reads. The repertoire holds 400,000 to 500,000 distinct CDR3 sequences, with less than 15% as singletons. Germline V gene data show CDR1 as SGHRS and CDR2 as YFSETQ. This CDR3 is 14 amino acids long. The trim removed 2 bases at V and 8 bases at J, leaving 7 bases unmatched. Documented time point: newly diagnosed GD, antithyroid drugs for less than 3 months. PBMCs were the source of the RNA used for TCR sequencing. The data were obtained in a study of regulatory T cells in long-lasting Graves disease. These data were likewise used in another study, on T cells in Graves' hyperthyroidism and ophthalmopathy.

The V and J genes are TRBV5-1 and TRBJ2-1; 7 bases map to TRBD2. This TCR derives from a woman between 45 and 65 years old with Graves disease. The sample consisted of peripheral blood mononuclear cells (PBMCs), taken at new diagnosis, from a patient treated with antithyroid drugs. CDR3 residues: CASSLGLEGDEQFF. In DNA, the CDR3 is TGCGCCAGCAGCTTAGGACTAGAGGGCGATGAGCAGTTCTTC.